This is a list of T cell receptor beta chains from one sample in a study of blood T cells in healthy people across ages. TCRdb re-called the 5' RACE reads with MiXCR, one entry per CDR3 protein. The profile shows approximately 1.5 million distinct CDR3 sequences, about 35% of them singletons. Sequencing was done on a sample of blood. The source of these receptors is a woman aged 25 to 39 in good health. The CDR3 runs from the conserved cysteine through the conserved F or W. The order of the fields is D gene, V gene, J gene, clone size, CDR3 DNA, CDR3 protein. D genes are given only for firm matches. Only some rows state a clone size, as once, few, many or a class for expanded clones.

TRBD1	TRBV6-1	TRBJ1-2	few	TGTGCCAGCAAAAGGACAGGGGGCGCAGGGCCGAACTATGGCTACACCTTC	CASKRTGGAGPNYGYTF
TRBD1	TRBV20-1	TRBJ2-5	few	TGCAGTGCTAGAGGACAGGGGGAAAAACAGACCCAGTACTTC	CSARGQGEKQTQYF
TRBD1	TRBV7-9	TRBJ2-2	NA	TGTGCCAGCAGCTTCCACCCGTCATCGACAGGGACCGGGGAGCTGTTTTTT	CASSFHPSSTGTGELFF
TRBD2	TRBV9	TRBJ2-3	NA	TGTGCCGGCAGCGTATTCGGCGGGGGGGCCCGGACAGATACGCAGTATTTT	CAGSVFGGGARTDTQYF
NA	TRBV15	TRBJ1-3	NA	TGTGCCACCAGCAGATTCTTCGACTCTAGCTCTGGAAACACCGTATATTTT	CATSRFFDSSSGNTVYF
NA	TRBV7-2	TRBJ1-1	NA	TGTGCCAGCAGCCGGACAGACAACACTGAAGCTTTCTTT	CASSRTDNTEAFF
TRBD2	TRBV4-2	TRBJ2-5	many	TGTGCCAGCAGCCAACGGGGGGGAGAGACCCAGTACTTC	CASSQRGGETQYF
NA	TRBV4-1	TRBJ2-7	few	TGCGCCAGCAGCCAAGTTCCGACGGATTCCTACGAGCAGTACTTC	CASSQVPTDSYEQYF
NA	TRBV29-1	TRBJ2-1	many	TGCAGCGCTGGTGGGAATGAGCAGTTCTTC	CSAGGNEQFF
NA	TRBV6-1	TRBJ1-1	NA	TGTGCCAGCAGGTCTCGCCAGGGGAACACTGAAGCTTTCTTT	CASRSRQGNTEAFF
NA	TRBV12-3/TRBV12-4	TRBJ2-6	NA	TGTGCCAGCACCAAGGGGGGGGGCTCTGGGGCCAACGTCCTGACTTTC	CASTKGGGSGANVLTF
NA	TRBV12-3/TRBV12-4	TRBJ2-5	few	TGTGCCAGCACCTTAGGGCCCTTAACCCAAGAGACCCAGTACTTC	CASTLGPLTQETQYF
NA	TRBV15	TRBJ2-5	NA	TGTGCCACCAGCAGGGAGCGAAAACAAGAGACCCAGTACTTC	CATSRERKQETQYF
TRBD2	TRBV27	TRBJ2-3	NA	TGTGCCAGCAGAAAAGTGGGAGGGCCAGGGTATACGCAGTATTTT	CASRKVGGPGYTQYF
NA	TRBV5-1	TRBJ2-1	few	TGCGCCAGCTTCCCTAGGGGGGCTTCCTACAATGAGCAGTTCTTC	CASFPRGASYNEQFF
NA	TRBV6-1	TRBJ2-7	NA	TGTGCCAGCAGTGACGCTGCTCCCCAGCAGTACTTC	CASSDAAPQQYF
TRBD2	TRBV7-2	TRBJ2-5	NA	TGTGCCAGCAGCTCTATAGCGGGGGGCACCAAGGGGACCCAGTACTTC	CASSSIAGGTKGTQYF
NA	TRBV11-2	TRBJ1-2	NA	TGTGCCAGCAGCCCAGCAGGGGATTACTATGGCTACACCTTC	CASSPAGDYYGYTF
TRBD1	TRBV29-1	TRBJ1-1	few	TGCAGCGGGAACAGGGGGTCGAACACTGAAGCTTTCTTT	CSGNRGSNTEAFF
NA	TRBV27	TRBJ1-5	few	TGTGCCAGCAGTTTAAAGGGTTATAGCAATCAGCCCCAGCATTTT	CASSLKGYSNQPQHF
TRBD2	TRBV4-2	TRBJ2-5	many	TGTGCCAGCAGCCAAGAGAACGACGGGGGGGCGCACCAGTACTTC	CASSQENDGGAHQYF
TRBD2	TRBV29-1	TRBJ2-2	NA	TGCAGCGTGGGGGGCCCGGGACTAGCGGGGAGCACCGGGGAGCTGTTTTTT	CSVGGPGLAGSTGELFF
TRBD2	TRBV15	TRBJ2-3	few	TGTGCCACCAGCAGAGATAAGCGGGAGACGCAGTATTTT	CATSRDKRETQYF
NA	TRBV11-1	TRBJ2-1	many	TGTGCCAGCAGCTCGAGACTTAGCTCCTACAATGAGCAGTTCTTC	CASSSRLSSYNEQFF
TRBD2	TRBV13	TRBJ2-7	NA	TGTGCCAGCAGCTTAGCGGGGGGGCGGCGGGAGCAGTACTTC	CASSLAGGRREQYF
NA	TRBV7-9	TRBJ1-2	NA	TGTGCCAGCAGCTTGGGACTGCGACGGGGCTACACCTTC	CASSLGLRRGYTF
TRBD2	TRBV20-1	TRBJ2-3	few	TGCAGCCCGAGGGCGGGGGGGGATACGCAGTATTTT	CSPRAGGDTQYF
NA	TRBV5-1	TRBJ2-1	few	TGCGCCAGCAGCCCGGGTGGTCGGCCGTTCTTC	CASSPGGRPFF
TRBD1	TRBV7-2	TRBJ2-7	few	TGTGCCAGCAGCGGACCGTCGGGACAGGGGGCAATATACTCCTACGAGCAGTACTTC	CASSGPSGQGAIYSYEQYF
NA	TRBV4-2	TRBJ2-3	few	TGTGCCAGCAGCCAAGATGTCGGACCTAGCACAGATACGCAGTATTTT	CASSQDVGPSTDTQYF